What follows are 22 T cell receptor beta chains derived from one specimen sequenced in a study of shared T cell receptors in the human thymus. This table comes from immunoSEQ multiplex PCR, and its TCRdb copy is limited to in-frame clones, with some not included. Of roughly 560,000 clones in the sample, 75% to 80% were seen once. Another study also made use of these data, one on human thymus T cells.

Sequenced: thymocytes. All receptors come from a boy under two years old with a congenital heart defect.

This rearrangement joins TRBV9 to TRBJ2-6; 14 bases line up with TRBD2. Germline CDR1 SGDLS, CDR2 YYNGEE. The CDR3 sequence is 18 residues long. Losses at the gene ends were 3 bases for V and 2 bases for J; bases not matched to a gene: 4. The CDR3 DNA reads TGTGCCAGCAGCGAGGGACTAGCGGGAGAGGCTGGGGCCAACGTCCTGACTTTC. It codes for CASSEGLAGEAGANVLTF.

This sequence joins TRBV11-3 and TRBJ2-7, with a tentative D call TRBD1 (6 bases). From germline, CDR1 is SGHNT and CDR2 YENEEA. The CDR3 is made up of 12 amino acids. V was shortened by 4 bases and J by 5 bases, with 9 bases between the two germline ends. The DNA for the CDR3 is TGTGCCAGCAGCTCGGACAGCCACGAGCAGTACTTC. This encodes CASSSDSHEQYF.

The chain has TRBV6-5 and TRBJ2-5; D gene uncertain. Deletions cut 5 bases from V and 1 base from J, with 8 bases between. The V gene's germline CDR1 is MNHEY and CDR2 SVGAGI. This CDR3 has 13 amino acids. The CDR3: CASSPVSQETQYF. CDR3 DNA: TGTGCCAGCAGTCCAGTAAGCCAAGAGACCCAGTACTTC.

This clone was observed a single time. CDR3 protein: CASSQDPLAGLLETQYF. The CDR3 nucleotides are TGCGCCAGCAGCCAAGACCCCCTAGCGGGCCTCCTAGAGACCCAGTACTTC. The J gene is TRBJ2-5, the V gene TRBV4-1; 8 bases match TRBD2. There are 17 residues in the CDR3. J lost 4 bases, V lost 0 bases, and 10 bases had no gene match. The V gene's germline CDR1 is MGHRA and CDR2 YSYEKL.

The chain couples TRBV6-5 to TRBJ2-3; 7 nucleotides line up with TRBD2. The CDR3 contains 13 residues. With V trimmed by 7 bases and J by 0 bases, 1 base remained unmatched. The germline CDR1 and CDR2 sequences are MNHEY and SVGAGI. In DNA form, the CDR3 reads TGTGCCAGCAAGCGGGGCAGCACAGATACGCAGTATTTT. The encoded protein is CASKRGSTDTQYF.

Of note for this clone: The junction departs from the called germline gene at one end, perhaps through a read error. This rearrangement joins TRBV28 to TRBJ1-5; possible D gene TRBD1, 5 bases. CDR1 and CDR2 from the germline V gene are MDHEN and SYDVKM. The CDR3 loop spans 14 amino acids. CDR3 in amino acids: CASRDKGLSQPQHF. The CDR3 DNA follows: TGTGCTAGCAGAGACAAGGGACTGAGTCAGCCCCAGCATTTT.

In nucleotides, the CDR3 is TGCGCCAGCAGCCGACAGGGTTTCGAAGCTTTCTTT. Its translation is CASSRQGFEAFF. The gene calls are TRBV5-1 and TRBJ1-1; 7 positions match TRBD1. After removal of 4 bases from V and 8 bases from J, the junction contained 5 bases not matched to a gene. This CDR3 has 12 residues. Germline CDR1 SGHRS, CDR2 YFSETQ.

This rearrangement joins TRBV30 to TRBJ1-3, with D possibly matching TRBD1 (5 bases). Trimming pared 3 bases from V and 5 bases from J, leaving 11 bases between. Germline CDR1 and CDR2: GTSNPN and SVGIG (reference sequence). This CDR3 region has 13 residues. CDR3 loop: CAWRRRERNTIYF. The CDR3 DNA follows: TGTGCCTGGAGACGCAGGGAAAGAAACACCATATATTTT.

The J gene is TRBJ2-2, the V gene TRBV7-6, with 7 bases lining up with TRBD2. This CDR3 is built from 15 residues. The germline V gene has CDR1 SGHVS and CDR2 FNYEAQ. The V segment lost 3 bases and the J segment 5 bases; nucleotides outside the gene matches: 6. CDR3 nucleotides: TGTGCCAGCAGCTTGCGGAGGGGAGGGACCGGGGAGCTGTTTTTT. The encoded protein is CASSLRRGGTGELFF.

The CDR3, as DNA: TGTGCCATTCCCCATGGCCATGGCTACACCTTC. The encoded protein is CAIPHGHGYTF. The V and J genes are TRBV10-3 and TRBJ1-2; the D is unclear. CDR1 and CDR2 from the germline V gene are ENHRY and SYGVKD. The CDR3 totals 11 residues. V was clipped by 9 bases and J by 6 bases, with 11 bases between them.

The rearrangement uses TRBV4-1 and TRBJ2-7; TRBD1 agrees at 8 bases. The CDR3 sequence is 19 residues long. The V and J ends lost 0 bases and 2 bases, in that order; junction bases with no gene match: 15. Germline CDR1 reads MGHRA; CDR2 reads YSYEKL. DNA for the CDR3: TGCGCCAGCAGCCAAGATGTGGATGAATGGGGACAGGAACCCTACGAGCAGTACTTC. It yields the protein CASSQDVDEWGQEPYEQYF.

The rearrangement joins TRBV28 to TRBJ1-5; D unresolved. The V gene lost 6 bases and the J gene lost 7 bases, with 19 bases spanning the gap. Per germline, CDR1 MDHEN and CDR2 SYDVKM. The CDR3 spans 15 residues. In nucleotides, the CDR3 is TGTGCCAGCAGACCTCCCTTAGAGGGTGGCCAGCCCCAGCATTTT. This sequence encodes CASRPPLEGGQPQHF.

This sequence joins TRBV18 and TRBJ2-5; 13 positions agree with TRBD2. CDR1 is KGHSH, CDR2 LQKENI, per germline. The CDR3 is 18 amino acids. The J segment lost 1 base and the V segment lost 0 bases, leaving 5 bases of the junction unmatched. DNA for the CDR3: TGTGCCAGCTCACCACCCACTAGCGGGAGGGTAACCCAAGAGACCCAGTACTTC. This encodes CASSPPTSGRVTQETQYF. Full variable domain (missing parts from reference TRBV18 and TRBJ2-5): NAGVMQNPRHLVRRRGQEARLRCSPMKGHSHVYWYRQLPEEGLKFMVYLQKENIIDESGMPKERFSAEFPKEGPSILRIQQVVRGDSAAYFCASSPPTSGRVTQETQYFGPGTRLLVL.

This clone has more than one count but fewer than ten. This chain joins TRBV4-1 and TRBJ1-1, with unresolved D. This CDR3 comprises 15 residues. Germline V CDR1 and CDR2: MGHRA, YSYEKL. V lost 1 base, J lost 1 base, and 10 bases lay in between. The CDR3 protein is CASSQGRRENTEAFF. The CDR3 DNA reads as TGCGCCAGCAGCCAAGGCAGGAGGGAGAACACTGAAGCTTTCTTT.

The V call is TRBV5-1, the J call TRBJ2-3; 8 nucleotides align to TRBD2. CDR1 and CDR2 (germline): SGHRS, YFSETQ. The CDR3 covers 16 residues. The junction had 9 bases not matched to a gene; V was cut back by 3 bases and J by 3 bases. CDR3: CASSWGRERETDTQYF. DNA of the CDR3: TGCGCCAGCAGCTGGGGGAGGGAGCGGGAGACAGATACGCAGTATTTT.

Here the CDR3 DNA reads TGTGCCAGCAGTTACCCCGAGGGAAACTCCTACGAGCAGTACTTC. Its translation is CASSYPEGNSYEQYF. V gene TRBV6-5 combines with J gene TRBJ2-7; tentative D call: TRBD2 (5 bases). The length of the CDR3 is 15 residues. Per germline, CDR1 MNHEY and CDR2 SVGAGI. V lost 2 bases and J 0 bases, leaving 11 bases between the germline ends.

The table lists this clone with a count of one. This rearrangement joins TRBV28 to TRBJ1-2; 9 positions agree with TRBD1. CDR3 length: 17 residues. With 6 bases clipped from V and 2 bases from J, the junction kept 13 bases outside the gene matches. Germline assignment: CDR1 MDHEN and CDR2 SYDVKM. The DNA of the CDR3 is TGTGCCAGCAGCCAACAGGGGGCCTACCCCGAGAACTATGGCTACACCTTC. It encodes CASSQQGAYPENYGYTF.

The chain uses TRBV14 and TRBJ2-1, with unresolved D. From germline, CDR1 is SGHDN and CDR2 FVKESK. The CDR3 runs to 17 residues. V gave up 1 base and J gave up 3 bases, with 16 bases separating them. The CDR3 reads CASSQVPIPGIYNEQFF. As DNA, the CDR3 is TGTGCCAGCAGCCAAGTCCCCATACCGGGTATCTACAATGAGCAGTTCTTC. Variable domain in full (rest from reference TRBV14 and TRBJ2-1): EAGVTQFPSHSVIEKGQTVTLRCDPISGHDNLYWYRRVMGKEIKFLLHFVKESKQDESGMPNNRFLAERTGGTYSTLKVQPAELEDSGVYFCASSQVPIPGIYNEQFFGPGTRLTVL.

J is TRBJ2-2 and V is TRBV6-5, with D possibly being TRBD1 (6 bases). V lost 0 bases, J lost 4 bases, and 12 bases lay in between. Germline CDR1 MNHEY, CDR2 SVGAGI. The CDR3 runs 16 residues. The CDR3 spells CASSYSLGAVTGELFF. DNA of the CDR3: TGTGCCAGCAGTTACTCTCTGGGGGCGGTCACCGGGGAGCTGTTTTTT.

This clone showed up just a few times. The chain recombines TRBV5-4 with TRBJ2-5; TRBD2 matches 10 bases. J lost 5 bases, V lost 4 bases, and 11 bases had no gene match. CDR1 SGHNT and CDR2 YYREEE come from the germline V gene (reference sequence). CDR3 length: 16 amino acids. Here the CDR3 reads CASSPSLAGVLETQYF. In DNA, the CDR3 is TGTGCCAGCAGCCCTAGTCTAGCGGGAGTACTGGAGACCCAGTACTTC. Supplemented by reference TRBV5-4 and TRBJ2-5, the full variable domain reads ETGVTQSPTHLIKTRGQQVTLRCSSQSGHNTVSWYQQALGQGPQFIFQYYREEENGRGNFPPRFSGLQFPNYSSELNVNALELDDSALYLCASSPSLAGVLETQYFGPGTRLLVL.

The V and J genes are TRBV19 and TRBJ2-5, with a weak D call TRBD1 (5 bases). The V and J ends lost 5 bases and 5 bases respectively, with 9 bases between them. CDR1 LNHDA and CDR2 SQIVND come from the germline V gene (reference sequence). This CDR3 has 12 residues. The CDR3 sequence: CASSLGQETQYF. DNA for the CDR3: TGTGCCAGTAGTCTGGGGCAGGAGACCCAGTACTTC.

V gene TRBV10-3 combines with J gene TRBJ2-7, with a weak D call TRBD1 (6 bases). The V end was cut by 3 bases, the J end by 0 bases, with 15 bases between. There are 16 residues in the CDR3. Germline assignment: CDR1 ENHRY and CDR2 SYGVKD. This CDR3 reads CAISDPGDDLSYEQYF. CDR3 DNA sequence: TGTGCCATCAGTGATCCAGGGGACGACCTCTCCTACGAGCAGTACTTC.